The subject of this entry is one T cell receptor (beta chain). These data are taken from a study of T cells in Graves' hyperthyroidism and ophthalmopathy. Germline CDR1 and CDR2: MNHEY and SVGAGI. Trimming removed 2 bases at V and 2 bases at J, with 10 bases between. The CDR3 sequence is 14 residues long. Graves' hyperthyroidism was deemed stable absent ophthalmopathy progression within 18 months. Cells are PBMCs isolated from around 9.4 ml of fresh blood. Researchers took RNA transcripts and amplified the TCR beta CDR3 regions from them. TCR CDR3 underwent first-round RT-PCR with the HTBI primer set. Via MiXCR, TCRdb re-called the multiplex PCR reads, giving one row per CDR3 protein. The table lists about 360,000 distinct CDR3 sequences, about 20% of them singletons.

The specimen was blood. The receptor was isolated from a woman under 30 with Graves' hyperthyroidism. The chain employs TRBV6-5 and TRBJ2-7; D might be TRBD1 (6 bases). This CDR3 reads CASSYGAGAYEQYF. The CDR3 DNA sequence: TGTGCCAGCAGTTACGGGGCAGGGGCCTACGAGCAGTACTTC.